This T cell receptor beta chain was identified in a study of T cell clonotyping in hematopoietic cell transplantation. A remark on this clone: Antigen unknown.

This sample's time point: recipient sample about 28 days before transplant, after cytoreduction. Trimming took off 10 bases at V and 4 bases at J, with 8 bases between the two ends. The germline CDR1 and CDR2 sequences are MGHDK and SYGVNS. This CDR3 region has 12 residues. General study results and limits: Recipient TCR diversity dropped after transplant; expanded clonotypes rose from day 30 to 180.

Only in-frame clones appear in the TCRdb table, and some are missing; sequencing was by immunoSEQ multiplex PCR. The data hold roughly 10,000 clones, with 80% to 95% observed a single time. This chain connects TRBV25-1 to TRBJ2-6; no clear D. Here the sequenced sample was peripheral blood mononuclear cells, taken before stem cell transplant. This sequence was found in a woman between 40 and 55 years old with acute myeloid leukemia. Some clones in this sample may be carry-over from other donors' samples. The CDR3 sequence: CATGAGANVLTF. The CDR3 DNA reads as TGTGCCACCGGAGCCGGGGCCAACGTCCTGACTTTC.